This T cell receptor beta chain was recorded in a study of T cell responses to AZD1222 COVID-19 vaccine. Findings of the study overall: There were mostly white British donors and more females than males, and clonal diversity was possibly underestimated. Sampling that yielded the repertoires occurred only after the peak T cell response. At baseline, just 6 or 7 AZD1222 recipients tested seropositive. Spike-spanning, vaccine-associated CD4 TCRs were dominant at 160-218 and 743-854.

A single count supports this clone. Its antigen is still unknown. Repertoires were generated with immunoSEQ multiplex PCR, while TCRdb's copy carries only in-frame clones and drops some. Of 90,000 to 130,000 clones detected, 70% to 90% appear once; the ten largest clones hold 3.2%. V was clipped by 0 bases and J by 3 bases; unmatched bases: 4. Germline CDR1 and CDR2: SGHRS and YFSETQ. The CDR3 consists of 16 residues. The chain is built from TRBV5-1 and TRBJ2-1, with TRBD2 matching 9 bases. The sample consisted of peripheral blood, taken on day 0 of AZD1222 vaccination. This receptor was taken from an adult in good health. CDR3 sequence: CASSLGGLANYNEQFF. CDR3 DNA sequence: TGCGCCAGCAGCTTGGGAGGACTAGCGAACTACAATGAGCAGTTCTTC.